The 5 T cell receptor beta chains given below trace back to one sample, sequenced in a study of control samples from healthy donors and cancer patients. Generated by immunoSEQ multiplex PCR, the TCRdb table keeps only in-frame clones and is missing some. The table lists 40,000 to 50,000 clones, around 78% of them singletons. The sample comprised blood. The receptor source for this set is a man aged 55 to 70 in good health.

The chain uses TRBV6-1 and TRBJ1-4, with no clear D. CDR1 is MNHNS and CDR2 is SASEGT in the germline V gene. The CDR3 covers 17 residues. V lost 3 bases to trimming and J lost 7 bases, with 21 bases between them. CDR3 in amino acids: CASSDEDPTTTFEKLFF. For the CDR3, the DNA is TGTGCCAGCAGTGACGAAGATCCGACGACCACGTTTGAAAAACTGTTTTTT.

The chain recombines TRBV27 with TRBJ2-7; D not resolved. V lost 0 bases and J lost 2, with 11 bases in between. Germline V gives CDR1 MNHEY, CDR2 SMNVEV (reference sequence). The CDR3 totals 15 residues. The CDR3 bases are TGTGCCAGCAGTTTATCTTTCGGAAACACCTACGAGCAGTACTTC. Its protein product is CASSLSFGNTYEQYF.

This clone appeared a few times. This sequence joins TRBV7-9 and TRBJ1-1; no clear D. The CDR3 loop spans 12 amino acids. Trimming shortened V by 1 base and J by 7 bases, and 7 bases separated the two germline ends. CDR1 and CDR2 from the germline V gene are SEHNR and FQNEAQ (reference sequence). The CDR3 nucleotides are TGTGCCAGCAGCTTAGTGAAGAATGAAGCTTTCTTT. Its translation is CASSLVKNEAFF.

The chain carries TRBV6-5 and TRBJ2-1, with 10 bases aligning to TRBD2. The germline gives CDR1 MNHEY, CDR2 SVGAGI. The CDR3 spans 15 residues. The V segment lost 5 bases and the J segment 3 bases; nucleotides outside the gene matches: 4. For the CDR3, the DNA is TGTGCCAGCAGTCAGCGGGAGGGCCGCTACAATGAGCAGTTCTTC. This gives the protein CASSQREGRYNEQFF.

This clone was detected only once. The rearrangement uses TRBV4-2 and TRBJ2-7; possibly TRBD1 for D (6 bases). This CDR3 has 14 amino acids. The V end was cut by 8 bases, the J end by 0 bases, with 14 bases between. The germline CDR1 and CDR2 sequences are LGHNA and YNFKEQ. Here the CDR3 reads CASRLGHGSYEQYF. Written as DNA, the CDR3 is TGTGCCAGCCGCTTGGGACACGGCTCCTACGAGCAGTACTTC.